The source of this T cell receptor beta chain is a study of T cells in tuberculosis. On the study more broadly: This South African cohort compared adolescents with or without latent tuberculosis against adults with active tuberculosis.

Latent tuberculosis screening used tuberculin skin test and IGRA at entry. The CDR3 runs 16 residues. Trimming cost V 5 bases and J 2 bases, with 17 bases left between them. Germline lookup yields CDR1 SGHRS and CDR2 YFSETQ. Assay used: immunoSEQ multiplex PCR; TCRdb lists only in-frame clones, some missing. The sample includes some 40,000 clones, 95% of them seen just once. The rearrangement uses TRBV5-1 and TRBJ2-1; TRBD2 might be the D (5 bases). The specimen sequenced was PBMCs. The receptor was derived from a donor aged 5-35 years with latent tuberculosis or without tuberculosis infection. As DNA, the CDR3 is TGCGCCAGCAGGGGATCTAGCTCCAATACCTACAATGAGCAGTTCTTC. It is translated as CASRGSSSNTYNEQFF.